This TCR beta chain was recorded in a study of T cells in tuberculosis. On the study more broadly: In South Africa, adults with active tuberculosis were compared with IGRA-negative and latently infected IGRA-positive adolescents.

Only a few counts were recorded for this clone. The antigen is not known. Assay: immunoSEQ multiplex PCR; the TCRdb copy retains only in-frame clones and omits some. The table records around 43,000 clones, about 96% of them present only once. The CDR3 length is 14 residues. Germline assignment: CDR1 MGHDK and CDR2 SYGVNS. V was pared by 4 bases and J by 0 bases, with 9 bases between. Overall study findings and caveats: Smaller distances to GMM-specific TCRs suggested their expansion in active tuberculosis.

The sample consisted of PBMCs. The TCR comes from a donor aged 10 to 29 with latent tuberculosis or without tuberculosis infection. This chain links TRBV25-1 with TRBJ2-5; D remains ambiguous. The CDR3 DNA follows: TGTGCCAGCAGTGCCATGGGCAACCAAGAGACCCAGTACTTC. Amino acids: CASSAMGNQETQYF.